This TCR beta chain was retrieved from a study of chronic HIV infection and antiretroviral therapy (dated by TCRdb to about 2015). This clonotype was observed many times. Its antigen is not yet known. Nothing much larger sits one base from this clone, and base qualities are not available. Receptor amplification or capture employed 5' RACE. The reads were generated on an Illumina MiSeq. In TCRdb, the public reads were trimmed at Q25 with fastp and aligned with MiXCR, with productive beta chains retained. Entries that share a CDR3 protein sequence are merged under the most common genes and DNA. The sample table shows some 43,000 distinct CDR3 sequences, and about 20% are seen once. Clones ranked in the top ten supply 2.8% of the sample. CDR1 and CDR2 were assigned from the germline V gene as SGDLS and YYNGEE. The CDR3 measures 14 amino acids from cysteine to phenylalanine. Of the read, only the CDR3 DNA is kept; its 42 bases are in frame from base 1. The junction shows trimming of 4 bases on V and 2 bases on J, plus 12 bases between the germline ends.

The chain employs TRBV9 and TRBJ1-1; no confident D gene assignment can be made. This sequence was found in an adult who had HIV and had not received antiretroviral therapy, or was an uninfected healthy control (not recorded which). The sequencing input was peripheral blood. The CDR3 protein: CASSPRTGNTEAFF. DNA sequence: TGTGCCAGCAGCCCACGAACGGGTAACACTGAAGCTTTCTTT.